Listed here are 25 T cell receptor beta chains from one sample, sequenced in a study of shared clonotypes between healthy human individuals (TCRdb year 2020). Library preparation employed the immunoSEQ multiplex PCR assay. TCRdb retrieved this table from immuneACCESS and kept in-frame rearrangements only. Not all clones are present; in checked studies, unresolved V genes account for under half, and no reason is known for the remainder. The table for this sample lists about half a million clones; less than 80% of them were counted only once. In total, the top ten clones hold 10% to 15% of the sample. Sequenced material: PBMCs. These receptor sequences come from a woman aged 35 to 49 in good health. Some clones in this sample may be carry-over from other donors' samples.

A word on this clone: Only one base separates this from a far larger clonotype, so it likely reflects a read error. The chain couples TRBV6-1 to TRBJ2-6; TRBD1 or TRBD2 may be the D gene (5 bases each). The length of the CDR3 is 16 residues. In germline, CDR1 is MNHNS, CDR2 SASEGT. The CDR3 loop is CASSELDFSGANVLAF. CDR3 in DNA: TGTGCCAGCAGTGAATTGGACTTCTCTGGGGCCAACGTCCTGGCTTTC.

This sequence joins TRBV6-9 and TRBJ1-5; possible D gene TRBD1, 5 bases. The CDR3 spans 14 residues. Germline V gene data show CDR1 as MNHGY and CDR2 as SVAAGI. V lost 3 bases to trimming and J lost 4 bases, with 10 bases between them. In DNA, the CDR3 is TGTGCCAGCAGTTACGGGACGGAGAATCAGCCCCAGCATTTT. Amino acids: CASSYGTENQPQHF.

The CDR3 is CASSVSGFNEQYF. Here the CDR3 DNA reads TGTGCCAGCAGTGTGTCGGGCTTTAACGAGCAGTACTTC. V is TRBV2 and J is TRBJ2-7; D ambiguous. This CDR3 has 13 amino acids. The V gene's germline CDR1 is SNHLY and CDR2 FYNNEI. The ends were cut back, 4 bases at V and 5 bases at J, with 12 bases in the middle.

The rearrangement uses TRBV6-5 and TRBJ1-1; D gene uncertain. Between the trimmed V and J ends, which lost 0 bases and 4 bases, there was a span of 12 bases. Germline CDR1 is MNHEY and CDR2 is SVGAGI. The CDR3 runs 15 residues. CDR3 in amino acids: CASSYSDPGLTEAFF. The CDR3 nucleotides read TGTGCCAGCAGTTACTCTGACCCCGGTCTCACTGAAGCTTTCTTT.

This CDR3 is CASSEVGGRVSEKLFF. CDR3 nucleotides: TGCGCCAGCAGTGAAGTGGGAGGACGAGTGAGTGAAAAACTGTTTTTT. The rearrangement uses TRBV10-1 and TRBJ1-4, with D unclear. From germline, CDR1 is WNHNN and CDR2 SYGVQD (reference sequence). The V gene lost 3 bases and the J gene lost 7 bases, with 18 bases spanning the gap. The CDR3 runs 16 residues.

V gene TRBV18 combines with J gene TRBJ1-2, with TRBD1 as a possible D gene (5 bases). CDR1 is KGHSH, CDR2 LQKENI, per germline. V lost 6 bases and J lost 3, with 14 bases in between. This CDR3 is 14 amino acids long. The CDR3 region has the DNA TGTGCCAGCTCGCCCCGCGGGGGAGACTATGGCTACACCTTC. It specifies CASSPRGGDYGYTF.

The CDR3: CAWVTGGSYNEQFF. The CDR3 DNA is TGTGCCTGGGTGACAGGGGGTTCGTACAATGAGCAGTTCTTC. The chain combines TRBV30 with TRBJ2-1; 9 bases match TRBD1. Trimming cost V 5 bases and J 4 bases; bases outside gene matches: 6. The V gene's germline CDR1 is GTSNPN and CDR2 SVGIG (reference sequence). This CDR3 contains 14 residues.

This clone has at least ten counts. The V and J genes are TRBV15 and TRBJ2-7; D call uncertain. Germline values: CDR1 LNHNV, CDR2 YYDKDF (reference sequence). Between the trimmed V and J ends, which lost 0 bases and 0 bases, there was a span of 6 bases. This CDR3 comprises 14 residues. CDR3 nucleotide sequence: TGTGCCACCAGCAGAGATAGAAGCTCCTACGAGCAGTACTTC. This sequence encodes CATSRDRSSYEQYF.

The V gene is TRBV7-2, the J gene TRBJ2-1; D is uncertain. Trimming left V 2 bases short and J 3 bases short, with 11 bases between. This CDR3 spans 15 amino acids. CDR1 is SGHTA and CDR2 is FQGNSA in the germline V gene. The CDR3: CASSLSSVNYNEQFF. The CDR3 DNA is TGTGCCAGCAGCTTATCTTCAGTGAACTACAATGAGCAGTTCTTC.

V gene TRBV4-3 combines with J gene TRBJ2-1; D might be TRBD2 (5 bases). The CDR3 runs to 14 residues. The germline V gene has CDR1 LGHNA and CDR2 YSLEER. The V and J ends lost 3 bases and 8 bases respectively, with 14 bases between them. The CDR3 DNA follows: TGCGCCAGCAGCCAGGCTACTAGGTTCCATGAGCAGTTCTTC. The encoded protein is CASSQATRFHEQFF.

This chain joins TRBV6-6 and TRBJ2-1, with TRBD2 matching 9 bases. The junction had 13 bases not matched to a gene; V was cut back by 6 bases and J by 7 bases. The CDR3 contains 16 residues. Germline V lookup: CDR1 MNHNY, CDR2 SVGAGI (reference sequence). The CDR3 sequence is CASSPGLPSGKNEQFF. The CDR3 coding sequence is TGTGCCAGCAGCCCCGGGTTGCCTAGCGGGAAGAATGAGCAGTTCTTC.

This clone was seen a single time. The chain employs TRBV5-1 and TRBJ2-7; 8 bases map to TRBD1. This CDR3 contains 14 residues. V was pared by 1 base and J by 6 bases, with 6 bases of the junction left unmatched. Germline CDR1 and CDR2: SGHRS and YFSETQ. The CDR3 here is CASSLWTGPSEQYF. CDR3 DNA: TGCGCCAGCAGCTTGTGGACAGGGCCGAGCGAGCAGTACTTC.

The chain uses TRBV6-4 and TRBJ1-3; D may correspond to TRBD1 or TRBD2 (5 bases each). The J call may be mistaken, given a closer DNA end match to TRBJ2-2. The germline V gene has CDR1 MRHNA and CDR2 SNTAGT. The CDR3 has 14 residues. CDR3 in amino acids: CASSDSGTPGELFF. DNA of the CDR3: TGTGCCAGCAGTGACTCTGGGACGCCCGGGGAGCTGTTTTTT.

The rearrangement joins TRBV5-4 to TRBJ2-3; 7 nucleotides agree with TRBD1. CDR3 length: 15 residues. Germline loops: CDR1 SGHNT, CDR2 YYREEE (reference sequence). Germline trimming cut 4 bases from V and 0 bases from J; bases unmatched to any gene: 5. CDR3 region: CASSPGTVSTDTQYF. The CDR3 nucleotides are TGTGCCAGCAGCCCCGGGACAGTAAGCACAGATACGCAGTATTTT.

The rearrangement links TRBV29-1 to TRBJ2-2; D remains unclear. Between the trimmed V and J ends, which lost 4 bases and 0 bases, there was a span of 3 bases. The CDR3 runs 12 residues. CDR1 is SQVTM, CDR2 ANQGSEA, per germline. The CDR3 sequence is CSVGPNTGELFF. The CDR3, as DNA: TGCAGCGTTGGGCCGAACACCGGGGAGCTGTTTTTT.

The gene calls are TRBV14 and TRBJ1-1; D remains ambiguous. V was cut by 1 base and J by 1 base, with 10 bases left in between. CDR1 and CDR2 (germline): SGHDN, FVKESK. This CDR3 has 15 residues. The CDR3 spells CASSQARSRNTEAFF. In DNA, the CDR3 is TGTGCCAGCAGCCAAGCAAGGTCCAGGAACACTGAAGCTTTCTTT.

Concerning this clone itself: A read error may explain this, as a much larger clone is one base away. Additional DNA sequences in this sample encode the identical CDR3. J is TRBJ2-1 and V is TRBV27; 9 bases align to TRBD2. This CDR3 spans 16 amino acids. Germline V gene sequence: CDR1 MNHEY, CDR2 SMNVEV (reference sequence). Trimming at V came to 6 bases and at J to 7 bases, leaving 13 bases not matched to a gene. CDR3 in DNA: TGTGCCAGCAGCCTGCTGGCGGGAGGGTTAAAAAATGAGCAGTTCTTC. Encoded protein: CASSLLAGGLKNEQFF.

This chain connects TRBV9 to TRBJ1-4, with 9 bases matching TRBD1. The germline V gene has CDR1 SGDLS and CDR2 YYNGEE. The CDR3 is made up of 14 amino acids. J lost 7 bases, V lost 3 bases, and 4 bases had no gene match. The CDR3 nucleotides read TGTGCCAGCAGCGCTTCGACAGGGGGTGAAAAACTGTTTTTT. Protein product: CASSASTGGEKLFF.

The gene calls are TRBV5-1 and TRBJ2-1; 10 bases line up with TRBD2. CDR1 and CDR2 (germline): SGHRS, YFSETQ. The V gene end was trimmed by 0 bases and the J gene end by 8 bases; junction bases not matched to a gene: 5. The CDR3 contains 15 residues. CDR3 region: CASSLDLAGAHEQFF. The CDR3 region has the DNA TGCGCCAGCAGCTTGGACCTAGCGGGAGCTCATGAGCAGTTCTTC.

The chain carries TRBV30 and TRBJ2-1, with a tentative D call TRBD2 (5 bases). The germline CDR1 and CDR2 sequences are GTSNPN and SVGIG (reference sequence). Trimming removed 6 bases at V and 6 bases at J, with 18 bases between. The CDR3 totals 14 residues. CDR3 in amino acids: CACHRDNSLNEQFF. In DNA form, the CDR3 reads TGTGCCTGTCATCGGGATAACAGCCTCAATGAGCAGTTCTTC. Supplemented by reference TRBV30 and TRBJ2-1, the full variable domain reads SQTIHQWPATLVQPVGSPLSLECTVEGTSNPNLYWYRQAAGRGLQLLFYSVGIGQISSEVPQNLSASRPQDRQFILSSKKLLLSDSGFYLCACHRDNSLNEQFFGPGTRLTVL.

The CDR3 nucleotides read TGTGCCAGCAGCCGACCGGGTGGAGGGTTGGGCACAGATACGCAGTATTTT. Its translation is CASSRPGGGLGTDTQYF. This chain uses TRBV7-3 with TRBJ2-3; the D gene is possibly TRBD2 (6 bases). V dropped 5 bases and J dropped 1 base, with 19 bases sitting between them. Germline CDR1 reads SGHTA; CDR2 reads FQGTGA. The CDR3 length is 17 residues.

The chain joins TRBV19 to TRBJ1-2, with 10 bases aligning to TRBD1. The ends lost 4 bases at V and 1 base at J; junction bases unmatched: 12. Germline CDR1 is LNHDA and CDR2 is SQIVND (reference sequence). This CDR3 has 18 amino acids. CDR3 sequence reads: CASSTQGGQGYFNYGYTF. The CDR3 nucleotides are TGTGCCAGTAGTACCCAAGGGGGACAGGGGTACTTTAACTATGGCTACACCTTC.

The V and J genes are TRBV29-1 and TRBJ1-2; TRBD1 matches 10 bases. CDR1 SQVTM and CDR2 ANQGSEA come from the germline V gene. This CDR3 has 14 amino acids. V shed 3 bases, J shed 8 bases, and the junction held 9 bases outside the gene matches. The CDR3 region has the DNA TGCAGCGTTGATGGAACGAGGACAGGGGGAGGCTACACCTTC. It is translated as CSVDGTRTGGGYTF. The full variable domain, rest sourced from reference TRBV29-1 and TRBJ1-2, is SAVISQKPSRDICQRGTSLTIQCQVDSQVTMMFWYRQQPGQSLTLIATANQGSEATYESGFVIDKFPISRPNLTFSTLTVSNMSPEDSSIYLCSVDGTRTGGGYTFGSGTRLTVV.

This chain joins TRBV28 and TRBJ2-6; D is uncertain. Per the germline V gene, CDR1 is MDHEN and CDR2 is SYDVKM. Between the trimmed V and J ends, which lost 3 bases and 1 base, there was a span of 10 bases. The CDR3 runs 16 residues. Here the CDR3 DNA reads TGTGCCAGCAGTTTCCGTGTGATATCTGGGGCCAACGTCCTGACTTTC. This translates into CASSFRVISGANVLTF.

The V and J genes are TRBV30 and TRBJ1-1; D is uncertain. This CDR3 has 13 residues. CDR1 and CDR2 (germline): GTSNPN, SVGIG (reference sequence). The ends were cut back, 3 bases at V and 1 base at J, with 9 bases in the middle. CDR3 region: CAWRRTRNTEAFF. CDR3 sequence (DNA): TGTGCCTGGAGACGGACGCGGAACACTGAAGCTTTCTTT.